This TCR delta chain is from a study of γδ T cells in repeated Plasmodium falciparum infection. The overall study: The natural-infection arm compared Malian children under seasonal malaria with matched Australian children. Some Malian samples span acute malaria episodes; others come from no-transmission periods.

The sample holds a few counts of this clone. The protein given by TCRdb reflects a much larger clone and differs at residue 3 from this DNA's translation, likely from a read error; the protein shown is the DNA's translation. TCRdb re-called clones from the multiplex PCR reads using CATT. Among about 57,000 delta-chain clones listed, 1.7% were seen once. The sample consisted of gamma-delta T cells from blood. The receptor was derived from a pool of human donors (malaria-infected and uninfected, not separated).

CDR3 loop: CAYRKQLLLFAGGEGFDKLIF. For the CDR3, the DNA is TGTGCCTACAGAAAACAACTTCTCTTGTTCGCTGGGGGAGAGGGATTCGATAAACTCATCTTT. The V call is TRDV3, the J call TRDJ1; TRDD3 matches at 8 bases. Germline assignment: CDR1 TVYSNPD and CDR2 GDNSRS (reference sequence). The CDR3 is 21 amino acids. The J segment lost 4 bases and the V segment lost 4 bases, leaving 32 bases of the junction unmatched.